The 6 T cell receptor beta chains in this list originate from one sample, sequenced in a study of regulatory and conventional T cells in RAG deficiency. The repertoire was sequenced with immunoSEQ multiplex PCR; TCRdb's copy has only in-frame clones and lacks some. The data hold around 30,000 clones, with roughly 90% observed a single time. These data also formed part of another study, on regulatory T cells. That work states: Primers: 52 TRBV forward and 13 TRBJ reverse.

Sequencing was performed on CD8+ T cells sorted from blood. These receptors came from a human donor in good health.

This chain links TRBV5-6 with TRBJ2-7; D perhaps matches TRBD1 (6 bases). The germline V gene has CDR1 SGHDT and CDR2 YYEEEE. V lost 3 bases, J lost 2 bases, and 15 bases lay in between. There are 15 residues in the CDR3. The CDR3 protein is CASSSDSQGPYEQYF. In nucleotides, the CDR3 is TGTGCCAGCAGCTCTGACTCACAGGGACCCTACGAGCAGTACTTC.

This chain joins TRBV5-4 and TRBJ1-2, with TRBD1 identical over 11 bases. With 5 bases clipped from V and 7 bases from J, the junction kept 10 bases outside the gene matches. This CDR3 has 15 amino acids. Germline CDR1 is SGHNT and CDR2 is YYREEE (reference sequence). This chain's CDR3 is CASSYGTGGFGGYTF. The DNA of the CDR3 is TGTGCCAGCAGTTACGGGACAGGGGGTTTCGGTGGCTACACCTTC.

The V gene is TRBV6-5, the J gene TRBJ1-3; D gene unclear. CDR3 length: 15 residues. V lost 7 bases, J lost 3 bases, and 16 bases lay in between. Germline V CDR1 and CDR2: MNHEY, SVGAGI. Here the CDR3 DNA reads TGTGCCAGCACCACATCGTGGGCGAATGGAAACACCATATATTTT. Amino acid sequence: CASTTSWANGNTIYF.

As DNA, the CDR3 is TGTGCCAGCAGCTTGGTCGGCAGAACTGGAAACACCATATATTTT. Its protein product is CASSLVGRTGNTIYF. This sequence joins TRBV5-8 and TRBJ1-3; D is unresolved. This CDR3 has 15 amino acids. The germline V gene has CDR1 SGHTS and CDR2 YDEGEE. V lost 0 bases and J lost 2, with 9 bases in between. The entire variable domain, with the rest obtained from reference TRBV5-8 and TRBJ1-3, is as follows: EAGVTQSPTHLIKTRGQQATLRCSPISGHTSVYWYQQALGLGLQFLLWYDEGEERNRGNFPPRFSGRQFPNYSSELNVNALELEDSALYLCASSLVGRTGNTIYFGEGSWLTVV.

The V gene is TRBV28, the J gene TRBJ2-7; 8 bases match TRBD1. This CDR3 has 14 amino acids. V trimming: 8 bases; J trimming: 0 bases; junction bases outside the gene matches: 6. CDR1 MDHEN and CDR2 SYDVKM come from the germline V gene. CDR3 amino acids: CASLDRVGSYEQYF. CDR3 nucleotides: TGTGCCAGCCTGGACAGGGTAGGCTCCTACGAGCAGTACTTC.

This chain links TRBV19 with TRBJ2-2; TRBD2 matches at 10 bases. The V and J ends lost 3 bases and 6 bases, in that order; junction bases with no gene match: 4. The CDR3 is 15 residues long. Germline V lookup: CDR1 LNHDA, CDR2 SQIVND (reference sequence). CDR3 coding DNA: TGTGCCAGTAGTATGTTAGCGGGAGGAGCCGGGGAGCTGTTTTTT. The encoded protein is CASSMLAGGAGELFF. The full variable domain, completed using reference TRBV19 and TRBJ2-2, is DGGITQSPKYLFRKEGQNVTLSCEQNLNHDAMYWYRQDPGQGLRLIYYSQIVNDFQKGDIAEGYSVSREKKESFPLTVTSAQKNPTAFYLCASSMLAGGAGELFFGEGSRLTVL.